This is a list of T cell receptor beta chains from one sample in a study of cytomegalovirus exposure and HLA in healthy donors. Libraries were prepared by immunoSEQ multiplex PCR; TCRdb keeps only in-frame clonotypes and omits some of them. The data show 90,000 to 120,000 clones, with roughly 82% seen just once and about 2.5% held by the top ten. Material for sequencing was PBMCs. The receptors derive from a man under 40 in good health and CMV-seropositive. Both conserved end residues are part of each CDR3. D genes are given only for firm matches. Size is omitted from some rows. Given values are once, few, many or a class for expanded clones.

TRBJ2-7 | . | TRBV10-3 | TRBD2 | CAISEGGIHEQYF | TGTGCCATCTCCGAGGGAGGGATCCACGAGCAGTACTTC
TRBJ1-2 | . | TRBV7-2 | TRBD1 | CASKRNRGPQNYGYTF | TGTGCCAGCAAAAGGAACAGGGGACCCCAAAACTATGGCTACACCTTC
TRBJ2-3 | . | TRBV6-6 | . | CASSYLGQTTDTQYF | TGTGCCAGCAGTTACTTGGGTCAGACTACAGATACGCAGTATTTT
TRBJ2-6 | . | TRBV6-5 | . | CASSPVSSGANVLTF | TGTGCCAGCAGCCCAGTAAGCTCTGGGGCCAACGTCCTGACTTTC
TRBJ1-5 | once | TRBV7-9 | TRBD1 | CASSLVTSTGGGDQPQHF | TGTGCCAGCAGCTTAGTTACATCTACAGGGGGCGGCGATCAGCCCCAGCATTTT
TRBJ1-2 | . | TRBV28 | TRBD1 | CASSLLTGVGYTF | TGTGCCAGCAGTTTATTGACAGGGGTCGGCTACACCTTC
TRBJ1-5 | . | TRBV5-1 | . | CASSWTAGSNQPQHF | TGCGCCAGCAGCTGGACAGCCGGGAGCAATCAGCCCCAGCATTTT
TRBJ2-5 | few | TRBV6-4 | TRBD2 | CASSELPGGPETQYF | TGTGCCAGCAGTGAATTACCGGGGGGGCCGGAGACCCAGTACTTC
TRBJ2-3 | once | TRBV5-8 | . | CASSLGASPSTDTQYF | TGTGCCAGCAGCTTGGGGGCTTCGCCTAGCACAGATACGCAGTATTTT
TRBJ2-5 | . | TRBV5-1 | TRBD2 | CASSLGPGLAGGQETQYF | TGCGCCAGCAGCTTGGGTCCAGGACTAGCGGGGGGCCAAGAGACCCAGTACTTC
TRBJ2-7 | . | TRBV9 | TRBD1 | CASSVGGTGAGFRAYEQYF | TGTGCCAGCAGCGTAGGTGGGACAGGGGCTGGGTTTCGGGCCTACGAGCAGTACTTC
TRBJ2-1 | . | TRBV7-3 | TRBD2 | CASSPGGSSYNEQFF | TGTGCCAGCAGCCCGGGGGGGAGCTCCTACAATGAGCAGTTCTTC
TRBJ1-6 | . | TRBV7-2 | . | CASSSPVRGDGSPLHF | TGTGCCAGCAGCTCCCCGGTACGCGGGGACGGTTCACCCCTCCACTTT
TRBJ2-7 | . | TRBV9 | TRBD2 | CASSARTSGAYEQYF | TGTGCCAGCAGCGCAAGGACTAGCGGGGCCTACGAGCAGTACTTC
TRBJ1-1 | once | TRBV19 | TRBD1 | CASRDRGTEAFF | TGTGCCAGCCGAGACAGGGGTACTGAAGCTTTCTTT
TRBJ1-5 | . | TRBV5-1 | . | CASSPGSQHF | TGCGCCAGCAGCCCCGGGTCCCAGCATTTT
TRBJ1-5 | . | TRBV19 | TRBD1 | CASSIVTPGQRQPQHF | TGTGCCAGTAGTATAGTAACGCCGGGACAGAGGCAGCCCCAGCATTTT
TRBJ1-1 | once | TRBV6-1 | TRBD1 | CASLTGIPTEAFF | TGTGCCAGCTTGACAGGGATACCCACTGAAGCTTTCTTT
TRBJ2-7 | . | TRBV5-1 | TRBD2 | CASSLGITTSISYEQYF | TGCGCCAGCAGCTTGGGGATCACGACTAGCATCTCCTACGAGCAGTACTTC
TRBJ2-5 | . | TRBV2 | TRBD2 | CASSGLAGDRKQYF | TGTGCCAGCAGTGGACTAGCGGGGGACAGGAAGCAGTACTTC
TRBJ1-1 | . | TRBV5-8 | TRBD1 | CASRRDAGTGPFF | TGTGCCAGCAGGCGTGACGCCGGGACAGGACCTTTCTTT
TRBJ1-1 | . | TRBV10-3 | . | CAISGGGPATEAFF | TGTGCCATCAGTGGGGGGGGGCCAGCAACTGAAGCTTTCTTT
TRBJ2-3 | . | TRBV7-2 | TRBD2 | CASSHLGLAGGGADTQYF | TGTGCCAGCAGTCATCTGGGACTAGCGGGGGGTGGGGCAGATACGCAGTATTTT
TRBJ1-2 | few | TRBV5-1 | . | CASSLGPDNNYGYTF | TGCGCCAGCAGCTTGGGCCCTGACAATAACTATGGCTACACCTTC
TRBJ1-2 | few | TRBV30 | TRBD1 | CAWSGRGAGYTF | TGTGCCTGGAGTGGCAGGGGGGCTGGCTACACCTTC
TRBJ2-5 | . | TRBV18 | . | CASSLDTQTQYF | TGTGCCAGCTCACTAGATACCCAGACCCAGTACTTC
TRBJ1-2 | . | TRBV5-1 | . | CASSPVWTDINYGYTF | TGCGCCAGCAGCCCAGTTTGGACAGACATTAACTATGGCTACACCTTC
TRBJ2-7 | . | TRBV19 | . | CASSPRDTVDSYEQYF | TGTGCCAGTAGTCCCCGGGACACCGTAGACTCCTACGAGCAGTACTTC
TRBJ2-2 | . | TRBV2 | TRBD2 | CASSLTSGGSLSGELFF | TGTGCCAGCAGCTTGACTAGCGGGGGGTCCCTCTCCGGGGAGCTGTTTTTT
TRBJ2-3 | . | TRBV29-1 | TRBD1 | CSVVATTGTTQYF | TGCAGCGTTGTAGCTACGACAGGGACTACGCAGTATTTT
TRBJ1-1 | . | TRBV19 | . | CASSITGGPNTEAFF | TGTGCCAGTAGTATAACGGGGGGACCGAACACTGAAGCTTTCTTT
TRBJ2-4 | . | TRBV5-4 | . | CASSASAMENSQYF | TGTGCCAGCAGCGCCTCTGCGATGGAAAACAGTCAGTACTTC
TRBJ2-3 | . | TRBV9 | . | CASSVESSETDTQYF | TGTGCCAGCAGCGTAGAGAGTTCGGAGACAGATACGCAGTATTTT
TRBJ2-5 | . | TRBV5-1 | . | CASRIGDSMGQETQYF | TGCGCCAGCAGAATCGGTGACAGTATGGGCCAAGAGACCCAGTACTTC
TRBJ1-2 | . | TRBV19 | TRBD1 | CASSIDRGSYYGYTF | TGTGCCAGTAGTATCGACAGGGGGTCATACTATGGCTACACCTTC
TRBJ1-4 | . | TRBV5-6 | . | CASSRQLSTNEKLFF | TGTGCCAGCAGCAGACAGCTATCAACTAATGAAAAACTGTTTTTT
TRBJ1-1 | . | TRBV5-1 | TRBD1 | CASSLGQGALYTEAFF | TGCGCCAGCAGCCTGGGACAGGGGGCTCTCTACACTGAAGCTTTCTTT
TRBJ1-1 | . | TRBV5-1 | . | CASSLPGARNTEAFF | TGCGCCAGCAGCTTACCAGGGGCGAGGAACACTGAAGCTTTCTTT
TRBJ1-1 | . | TRBV27 | . | CASSSAGYHTEAFF | TGTGCCAGCAGTTCAGCAGGTTATCACACTGAAGCTTTCTTT
TRBJ1-6 | . | TRBV11-2 | . | CASSFPGGRDNSPLHF | TGTGCCAGCAGCTTCCCCGGGGGAAGGGATAATTCACCCCTCCACTTT
TRBJ1-1 | . | TRBV5-1 | . | CASSVGTPVRTEAFF | TGCGCCAGCAGCGTCGGGACTCCCGTCCGCACTGAAGCTTTCTTT